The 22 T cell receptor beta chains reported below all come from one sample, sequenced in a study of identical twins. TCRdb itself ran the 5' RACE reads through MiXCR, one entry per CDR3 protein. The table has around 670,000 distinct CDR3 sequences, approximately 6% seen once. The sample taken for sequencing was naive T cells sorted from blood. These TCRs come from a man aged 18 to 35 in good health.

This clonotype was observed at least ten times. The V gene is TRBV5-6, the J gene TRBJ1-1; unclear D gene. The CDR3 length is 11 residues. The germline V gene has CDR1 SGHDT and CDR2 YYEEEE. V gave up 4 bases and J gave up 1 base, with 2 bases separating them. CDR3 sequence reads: CASSKNTEAFF. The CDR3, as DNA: TGTGCCAGCAGCAAGAACACTGAAGCTTTCTTT.

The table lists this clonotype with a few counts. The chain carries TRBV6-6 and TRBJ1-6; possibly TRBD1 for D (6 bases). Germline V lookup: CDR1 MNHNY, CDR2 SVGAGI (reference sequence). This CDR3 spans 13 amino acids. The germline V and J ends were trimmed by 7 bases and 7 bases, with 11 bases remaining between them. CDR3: CASMGAKNSPLHF. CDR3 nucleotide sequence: TGTGCCAGCATGGGGGCCAAAAATTCACCCCTCCACTTT.

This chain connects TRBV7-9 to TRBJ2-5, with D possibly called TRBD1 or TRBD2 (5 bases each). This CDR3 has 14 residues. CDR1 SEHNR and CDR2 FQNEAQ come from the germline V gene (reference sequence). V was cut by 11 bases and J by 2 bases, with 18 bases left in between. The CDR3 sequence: CAAHTPGRQETQYF. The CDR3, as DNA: TGTGCCGCGCACACCCCGGGACGGCAAGAGACCCAGTACTTC.

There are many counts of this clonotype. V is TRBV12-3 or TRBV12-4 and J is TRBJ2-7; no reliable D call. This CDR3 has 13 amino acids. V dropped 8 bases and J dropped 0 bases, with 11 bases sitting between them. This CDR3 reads CASLIAGSYEQYF. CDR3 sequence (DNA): TGTGCCAGCCTGATCGCAGGCTCCTACGAGCAGTACTTC.

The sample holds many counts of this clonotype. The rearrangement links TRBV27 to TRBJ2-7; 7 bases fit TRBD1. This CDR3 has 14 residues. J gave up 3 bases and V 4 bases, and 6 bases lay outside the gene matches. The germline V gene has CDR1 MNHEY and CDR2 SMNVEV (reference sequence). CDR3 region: CASSSGGFLYEQYF. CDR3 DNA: TGTGCCAGCAGTTCAGGGGGATTCCTCTACGAGCAGTACTTC.

CDR3 nucleotide sequence: TGTGCCAGCAGCTCACAAGGGCCACTTGGAGGGTACAATGAGCAGTTCTTC. Translation: CASSSQGPLGGYNEQFF. The chain employs TRBV11-2 and TRBJ2-1; D is perhaps TRBD2 (6 bases). Germline loops: CDR1 SGHAT, CDR2 FQNNGV. V shed 4 bases and J shed 4 bases, with 20 bases lying between them. This CDR3 region has 17 residues.

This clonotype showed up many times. CDR3 bases: TGTGCCACCAGCAGAGATGATTTTCGGGGAGGGGAGCTGTTTTTT. This gives the protein CATSRDDFRGGELFF. V is TRBV15 and J is TRBJ2-2; TRBD2 might be the D (5 bases). Germline V gives CDR1 LNHNV, CDR2 YYDKDF (reference sequence). This CDR3 has 15 amino acids. The V gene lost 0 bases and the J gene lost 8 bases, with 13 bases spanning the gap.

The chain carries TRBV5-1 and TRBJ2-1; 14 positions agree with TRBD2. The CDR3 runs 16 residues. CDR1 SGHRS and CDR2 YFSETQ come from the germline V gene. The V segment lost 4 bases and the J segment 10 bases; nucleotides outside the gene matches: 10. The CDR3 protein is CASSQLTSGRAREQFF. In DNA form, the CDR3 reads TGCGCCAGCAGCCAATTGACTAGCGGGAGGGCCAGAGAGCAGTTCTTC. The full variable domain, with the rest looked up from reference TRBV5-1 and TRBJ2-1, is KAGVTQTPRYLIKTRGQQVTLSCSPISGHRSVSWYQQTPGQGLQFLFEYFSETQRNKGNFPGRFSGRQFSNSRSEMNVSTLELGDSALYLCASSQLTSGRAREQFFGPGTRLTVL.

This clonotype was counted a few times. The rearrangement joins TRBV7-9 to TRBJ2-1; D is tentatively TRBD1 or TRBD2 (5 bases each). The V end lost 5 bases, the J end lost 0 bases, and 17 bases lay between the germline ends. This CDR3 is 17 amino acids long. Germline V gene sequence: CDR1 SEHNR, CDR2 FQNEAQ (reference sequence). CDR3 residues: CASSPWYRGSSYNEQFF. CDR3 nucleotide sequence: TGTGCCAGCAGCCCGTGGTATCGGGGCAGCTCCTACAATGAGCAGTTCTTC.

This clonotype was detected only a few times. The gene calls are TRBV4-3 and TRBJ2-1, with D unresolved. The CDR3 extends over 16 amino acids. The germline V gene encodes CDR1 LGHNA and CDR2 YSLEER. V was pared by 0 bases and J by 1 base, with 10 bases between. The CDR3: CASSQDGKGSYNEQFF. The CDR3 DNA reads TGCGCCAGCAGCCAAGATGGTAAGGGATCCTACAATGAGCAGTTCTTC.

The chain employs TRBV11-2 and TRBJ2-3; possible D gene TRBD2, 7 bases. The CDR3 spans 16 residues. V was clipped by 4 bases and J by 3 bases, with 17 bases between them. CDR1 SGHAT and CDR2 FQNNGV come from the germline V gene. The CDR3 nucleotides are TGTGCCAGCAGCTCCCTTAGGGGGAGGGGGACAGATACGCAGTATTTT. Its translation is CASSSLRGRGTDTQYF.

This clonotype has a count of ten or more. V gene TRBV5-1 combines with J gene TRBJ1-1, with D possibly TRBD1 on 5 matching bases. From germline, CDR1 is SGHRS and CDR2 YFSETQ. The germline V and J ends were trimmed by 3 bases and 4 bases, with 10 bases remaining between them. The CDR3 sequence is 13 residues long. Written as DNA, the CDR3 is TGCGCCAGCAGCTCAGGGTTTGGCACTGAAGCTTTCTTT. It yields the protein CASSSGFGTEAFF.

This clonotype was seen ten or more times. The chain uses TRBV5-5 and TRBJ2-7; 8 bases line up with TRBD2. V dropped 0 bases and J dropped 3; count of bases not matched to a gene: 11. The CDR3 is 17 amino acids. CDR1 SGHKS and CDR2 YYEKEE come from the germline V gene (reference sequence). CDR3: CASSLGGASGLDYEQYV. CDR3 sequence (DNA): TGTGCCAGCAGCTTGGGAGGGGCTAGCGGGTTGGACTACGAGCAGTACGTC.

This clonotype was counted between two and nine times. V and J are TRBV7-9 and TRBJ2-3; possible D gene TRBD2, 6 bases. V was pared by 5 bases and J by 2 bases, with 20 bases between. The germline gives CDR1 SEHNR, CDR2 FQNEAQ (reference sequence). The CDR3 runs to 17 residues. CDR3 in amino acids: CASSPQGGTPTTDTQYF. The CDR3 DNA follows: TGTGCCAGCAGCCCCCAAGGTGGGACTCCAACCACAGATACGCAGTATTTT.

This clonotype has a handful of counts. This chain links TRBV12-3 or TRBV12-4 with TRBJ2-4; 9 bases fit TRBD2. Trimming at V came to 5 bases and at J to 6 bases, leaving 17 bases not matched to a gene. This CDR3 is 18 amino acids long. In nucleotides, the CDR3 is TGTGCCAGCAGTCCGACCCCTACTCTAGCGGGACGGGGAAACATTCAGTACTTC. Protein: CASSPTPTLAGRGNIQYF.

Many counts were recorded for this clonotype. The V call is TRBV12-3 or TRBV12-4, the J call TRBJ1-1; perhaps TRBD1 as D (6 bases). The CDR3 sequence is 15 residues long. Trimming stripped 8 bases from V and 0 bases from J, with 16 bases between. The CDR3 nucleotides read TGTGCCAGCTCGTCCGGGGGCAACATGAACACTGAAGCTTTCTTT. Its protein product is CASSSGGNMNTEAFF.

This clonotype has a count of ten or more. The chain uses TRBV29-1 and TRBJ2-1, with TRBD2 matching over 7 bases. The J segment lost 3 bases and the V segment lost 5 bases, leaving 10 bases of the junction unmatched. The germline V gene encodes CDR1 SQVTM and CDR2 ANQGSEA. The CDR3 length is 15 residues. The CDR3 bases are TGCAGCGTTTTGAATTTGGGGGAGGGCTACAATGAGCAGTTCTTC. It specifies CSVLNLGEGYNEQFF.

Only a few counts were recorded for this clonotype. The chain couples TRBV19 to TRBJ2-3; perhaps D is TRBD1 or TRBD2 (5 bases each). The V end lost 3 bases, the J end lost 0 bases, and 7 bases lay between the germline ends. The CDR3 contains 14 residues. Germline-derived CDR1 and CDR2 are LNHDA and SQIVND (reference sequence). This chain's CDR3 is CASSIRDSTDTQYF. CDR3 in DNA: TGTGCCAGTAGTATTCGGGACAGCACAGATACGCAGTATTTT.

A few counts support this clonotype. The CDR3 nucleotides read TGTGCCAGCAGCTTCCAGGACCTGGGCAATGAGCAGTTCTTC. This sequence encodes CASSFQDLGNEQFF. V gene TRBV5-6 combines with J gene TRBJ2-1; no clear D. Looked up from germline, CDR1 is SGHDT and CDR2 is YYEEEE. This CDR3 contains 14 residues. Between the trimmed V and J ends, which lost 2 bases and 6 bases, there was a span of 12 bases. Variable domain in full (rest from reference TRBV5-6 and TRBJ2-1): DAGVTQSPTHLIKTRGQQVTLRCSPKSGHDTVSWYQQALGQGPQFIFQYYEEEERQRGNFPDRFSGHQFPNYSSELNVNALLLGDSALYLCASSFQDLGNEQFFGPGTRLTVL.

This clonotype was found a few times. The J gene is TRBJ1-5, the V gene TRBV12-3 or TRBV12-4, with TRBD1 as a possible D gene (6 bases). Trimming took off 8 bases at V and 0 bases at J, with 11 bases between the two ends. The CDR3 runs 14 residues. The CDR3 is CASGGGYSNQPQHF. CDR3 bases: TGTGCCAGCGGAGGGGGGTATAGCAATCAGCCCCAGCATTTT.

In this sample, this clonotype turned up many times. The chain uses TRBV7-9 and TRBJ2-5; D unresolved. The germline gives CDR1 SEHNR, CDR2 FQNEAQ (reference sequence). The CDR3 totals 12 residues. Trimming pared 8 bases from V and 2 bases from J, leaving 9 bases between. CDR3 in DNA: TGTGCCAGCTCACCAGAACAAGAGACCCAGTACTTC. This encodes CASSPEQETQYF.

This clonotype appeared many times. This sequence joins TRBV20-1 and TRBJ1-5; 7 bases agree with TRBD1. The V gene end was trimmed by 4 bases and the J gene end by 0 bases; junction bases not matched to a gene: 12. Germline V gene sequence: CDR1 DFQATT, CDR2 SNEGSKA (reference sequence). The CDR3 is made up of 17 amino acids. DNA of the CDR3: TGCAGTGCTAACCAAGGGGGCAGGCTCGATAGCAATCAGCCCCAGCATTTT. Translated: CSANQGGRLDSNQPQHF.